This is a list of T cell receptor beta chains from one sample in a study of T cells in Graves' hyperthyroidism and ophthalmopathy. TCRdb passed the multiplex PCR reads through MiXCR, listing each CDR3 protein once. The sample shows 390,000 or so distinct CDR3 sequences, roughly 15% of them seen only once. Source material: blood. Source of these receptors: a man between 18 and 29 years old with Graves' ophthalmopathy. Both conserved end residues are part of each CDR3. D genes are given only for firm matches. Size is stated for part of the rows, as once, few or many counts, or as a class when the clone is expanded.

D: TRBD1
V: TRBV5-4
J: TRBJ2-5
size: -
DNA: TGTGCCAGCGCCAGGTTGGGCAGGGGGCAAGAGACCCAGTACTTC
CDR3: CASARLGRGQETQYF

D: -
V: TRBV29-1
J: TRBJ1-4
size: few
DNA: TGCAGCGTTGGCAAGTTAGCAGACTATGAAAAACTGTTTTTT
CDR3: CSVGKLADYEKLFF

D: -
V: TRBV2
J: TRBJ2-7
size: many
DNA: TGTGCCAGCAGTGTTCAAGGACCCTACGAGCAGTACTTC
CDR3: CASSVQGPYEQYF

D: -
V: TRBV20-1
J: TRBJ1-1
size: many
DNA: TGCAGTGCTCCTGACAGACCCTCTGAGACTTTCTTT
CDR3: CSAPDRPSETFF

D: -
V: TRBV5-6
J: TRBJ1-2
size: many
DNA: TGTGCCAGCAGCTACGGGACAACTAACTATGGCTACACCTTC
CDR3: CASSYGTTNYGYTF

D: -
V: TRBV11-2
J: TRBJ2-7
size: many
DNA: TGTGCCAGCCGTGGGGGCGGCGAGCAGTACTTC
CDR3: CASRGGGEQYF

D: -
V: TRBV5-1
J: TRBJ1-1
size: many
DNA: TGCGCCAGCAGCTTCTCGGGAACTGAAGCTTTCTTT
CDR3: CASSFSGTEAFF

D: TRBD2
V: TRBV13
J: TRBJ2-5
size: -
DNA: TGTGCCAGCAGCTTACGTAGCGGGATTCACTTC
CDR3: CASSLRSGIHF

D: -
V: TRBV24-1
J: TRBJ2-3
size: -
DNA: TGTGCCACCAGTGATTTGGTCAAAGACACAGATACGCAGTATTTT
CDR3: CATSDLVKDTDTQYF

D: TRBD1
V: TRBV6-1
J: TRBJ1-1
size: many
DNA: TGTGCCAGCAGTTACGGGACAGAGGGGACTGAAGCTTTCTTT
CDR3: CASSYGTEGTEAFF

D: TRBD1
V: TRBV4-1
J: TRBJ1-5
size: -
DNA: TGCGCCAGCAGCCAAGGGCGACAGGGGACCCGCAATCAGCCCCAGCATTTT
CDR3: CASSQGRQGTRNQPQHF

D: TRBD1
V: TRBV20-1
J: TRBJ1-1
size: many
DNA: TGCAGTGCTACCGACAGGGGGTTACTAAGGGCTTTCTTT
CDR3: CSATDRGLLRAFF

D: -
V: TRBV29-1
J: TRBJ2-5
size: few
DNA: TGCAGCGTATCCGGGCACAAAAAAAACCAAGAGACCCAGTACTTC
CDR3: CSVSGHKKNQETQYF

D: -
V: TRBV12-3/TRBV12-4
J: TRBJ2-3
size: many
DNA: TGTGCCAGCAGTTCCTCAGTGGGGACGCAGTATTTT
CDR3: CASSSSVGTQYF

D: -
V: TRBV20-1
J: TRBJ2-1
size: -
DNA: TGCAGTGCTAGAGATCATCTCACTCGGATTAGCTCCTACAATGAGCAGTTCTTC
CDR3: CSARDHLTRISSYNEQFF

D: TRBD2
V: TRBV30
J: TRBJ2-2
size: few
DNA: TGTGCCTGGAGTGTAGATGGTAGCGGGGCGGGCGGGGAGCTGTTTTTT
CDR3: CAWSVDGSGAGGELFF

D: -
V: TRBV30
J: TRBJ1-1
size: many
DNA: TGTGCCTGGAGGGGGGACGTGAACACTGAAGCTTTCTTT
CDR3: CAWRGDVNTEAFF

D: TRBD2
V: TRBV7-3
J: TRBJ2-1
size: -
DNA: TGTGCCTGCAGAGCCCCACTAGCGGGAGGCCACAATGAGCAGTTCTTC
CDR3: CACRAPLAGGHNEQFF

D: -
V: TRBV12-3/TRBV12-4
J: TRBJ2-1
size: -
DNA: TGTGCCACCAGTGACCGCCGGGACCCCACCGCTGAGCAGTTCTTC
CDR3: CATSDRRDPTAEQFF

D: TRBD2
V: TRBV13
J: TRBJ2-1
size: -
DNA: TGTGCCAGCAGCTTACCTCTATGGGGGGGGGGAAAATACAATGAGCAGTTCTTC
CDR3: CASSLPLWGGGKYNEQFF

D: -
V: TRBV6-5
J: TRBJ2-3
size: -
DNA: TGTGCCAGCAGTTATAACAGGGATGGAGATACGCAGTATTTT
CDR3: CASSYNRDGDTQYF

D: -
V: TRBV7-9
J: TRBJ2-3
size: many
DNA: TGTGCCAGCAGCTGGGGGAGAGTCACAGATACGCAGTATTTT
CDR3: CASSWGRVTDTQYF

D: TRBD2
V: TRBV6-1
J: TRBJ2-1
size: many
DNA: TGTGCCAGCAACCTTAGCGGGGGGCTTTACTACAATGAGCAGTTCTTC
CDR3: CASNLSGGLYYNEQFF

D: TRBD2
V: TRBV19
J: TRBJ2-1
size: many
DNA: TGTGCCAGCAGTACTAGCGGCAATGAGCAGTTCTTC
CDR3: CASSTSGNEQFF

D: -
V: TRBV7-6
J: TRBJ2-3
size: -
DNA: TGTGCCAGCAGCTTAGAGGCTCTGATCACAGATACGCAGTATTTT
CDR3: CASSLEALITDTQYF

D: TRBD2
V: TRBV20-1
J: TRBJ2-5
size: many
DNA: TGCAGTGCCCTGCCCCGGACTAGCGGATTTCAAGAGACCCAGTACTTC
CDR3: CSALPRTSGFQETQYF

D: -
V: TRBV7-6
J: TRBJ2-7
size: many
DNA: TGTGCCAGCAGCTTACAGCTGGACGGCGAGCAGTACTTC
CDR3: CASSLQLDGEQYF

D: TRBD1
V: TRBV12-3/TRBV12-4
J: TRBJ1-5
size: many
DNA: TGTGCCAGCAGTGCAGGGGGCGGTCAGCCCCAGCATTTT
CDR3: CASSAGGGQPQHF

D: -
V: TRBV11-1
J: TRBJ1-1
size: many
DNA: TGTGCCAGCATTTCTGGAGTGGGGACTGAAGCTTTCTTT
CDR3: CASISGVGTEAFF

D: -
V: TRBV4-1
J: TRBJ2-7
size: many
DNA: TGCGCCAGCAGCCAACGACCTAGCGAGGTCTTCTACGAGCAGTACTTC
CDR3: CASSQRPSEVFYEQYF

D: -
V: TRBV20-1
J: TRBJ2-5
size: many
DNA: TGCAGTGCTTCGGGCGGCGGACAGTCCGCTCAAGAGACCCAGTACTTC
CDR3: CSASGGGQSAQETQYF

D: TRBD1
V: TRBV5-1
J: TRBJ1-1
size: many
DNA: TGCGCCAGCAGCCCCGAGGGAACAGGGGGCTGGTTTAACACTGAAGCTTTCTTT
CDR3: CASSPEGTGGWFNTEAFF

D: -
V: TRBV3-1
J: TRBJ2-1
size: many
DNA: TGTGCCAGCAGCCATGGAAGTTTGCATGGGTTCTTC
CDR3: CASSHGSLHGFF